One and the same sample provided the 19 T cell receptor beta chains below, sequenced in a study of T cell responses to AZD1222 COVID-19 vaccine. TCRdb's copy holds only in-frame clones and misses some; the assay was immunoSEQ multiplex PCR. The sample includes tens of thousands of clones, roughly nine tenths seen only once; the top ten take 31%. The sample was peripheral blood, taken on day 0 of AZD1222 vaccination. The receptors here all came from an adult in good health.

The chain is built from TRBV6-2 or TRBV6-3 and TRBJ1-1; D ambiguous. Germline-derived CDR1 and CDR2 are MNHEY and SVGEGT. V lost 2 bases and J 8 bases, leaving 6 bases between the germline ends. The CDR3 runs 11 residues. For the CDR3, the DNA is TGTGCCAGCAGTTACCGGCGGGAAGCTTTCTTT. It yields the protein CASSYRREAFF.

CDR3 nucleotide sequence: TGCGCCAGCAGCTCCGGGCGGGGAGCGGGAGAGCAGTACTTC. Amino acid sequence: CASSSGRGAGEQYF. The J gene is TRBJ2-7, the V gene TRBV5-1; TRBD2 agrees at 7 bases. V lost 3 bases, J lost 7 bases, and 10 bases stayed unmatched. The CDR3 has 14 residues. The germline gives CDR1 SGHRS, CDR2 YFSETQ.

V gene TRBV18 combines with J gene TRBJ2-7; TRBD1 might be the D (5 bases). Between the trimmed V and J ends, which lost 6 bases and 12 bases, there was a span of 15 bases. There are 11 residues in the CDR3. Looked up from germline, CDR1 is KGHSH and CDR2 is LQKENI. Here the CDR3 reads CASSGADTPYF. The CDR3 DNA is TGTGCCAGCTCTGGGGCCGACACTCCGTACTTC.

Here the CDR3 DNA reads TGTGCCAGTAGTAGCGAGGGACGGGGAGCGACGACGCCCCAGCATTTT. It translates to CASSSEGRGATTPQHF. V gene TRBV19 combines with J gene TRBJ1-5; the D gene is possibly TRBD1 (5 bases). Germline V lookup: CDR1 LNHDA, CDR2 SQIVND (reference sequence). V lost 4 bases to trimming and J lost 9 bases, with 22 bases between them. The CDR3 runs 16 residues.

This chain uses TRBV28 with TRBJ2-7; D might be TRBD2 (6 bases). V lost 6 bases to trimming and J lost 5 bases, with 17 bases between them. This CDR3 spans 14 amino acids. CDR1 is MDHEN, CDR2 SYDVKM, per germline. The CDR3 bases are TGTGCCAGCAGACTAGCTCACCCCTACAACGAGCAGTACTTC. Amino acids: CASRLAHPYNEQYF.

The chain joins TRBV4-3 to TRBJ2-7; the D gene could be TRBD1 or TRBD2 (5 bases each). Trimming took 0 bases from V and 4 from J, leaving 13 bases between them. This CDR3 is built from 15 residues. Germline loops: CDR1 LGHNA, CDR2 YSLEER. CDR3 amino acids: CASSQDHGDVYEQYF. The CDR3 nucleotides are TGCGCCAGCAGCCAAGATCATGGGGACGTTTACGAGCAGTACTTC.

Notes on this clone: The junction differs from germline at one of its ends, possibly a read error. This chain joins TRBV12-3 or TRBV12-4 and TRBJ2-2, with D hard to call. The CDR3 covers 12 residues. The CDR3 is CAGRYNTGELFF. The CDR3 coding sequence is TGTGCCGGCAGATATAACACCGGGGAGCTGTTTTTT.

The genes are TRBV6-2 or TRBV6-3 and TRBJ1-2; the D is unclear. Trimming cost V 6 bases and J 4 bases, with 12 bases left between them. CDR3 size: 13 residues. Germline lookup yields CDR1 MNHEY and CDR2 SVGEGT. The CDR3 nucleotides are TGTGCCAGCAGCGAGAGGACGGTCTATGGCTACACCTTC. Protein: CASSERTVYGYTF.

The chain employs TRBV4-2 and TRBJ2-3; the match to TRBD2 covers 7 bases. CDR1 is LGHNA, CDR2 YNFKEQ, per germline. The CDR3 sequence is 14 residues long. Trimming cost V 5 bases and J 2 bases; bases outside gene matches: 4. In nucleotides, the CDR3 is TGTGCCAGCAGCGGGCTAGCGGTCACAGATACGCAGTATTTT. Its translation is CASSGLAVTDTQYF.

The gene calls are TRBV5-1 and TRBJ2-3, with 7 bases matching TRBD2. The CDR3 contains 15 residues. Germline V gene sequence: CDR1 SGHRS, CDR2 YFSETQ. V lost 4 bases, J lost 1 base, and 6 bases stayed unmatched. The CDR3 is CASSLREGRTDTQYF. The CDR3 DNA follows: TGCGCCAGCAGCCTGAGGGAGGGACGCACAGATACGCAGTATTTT.

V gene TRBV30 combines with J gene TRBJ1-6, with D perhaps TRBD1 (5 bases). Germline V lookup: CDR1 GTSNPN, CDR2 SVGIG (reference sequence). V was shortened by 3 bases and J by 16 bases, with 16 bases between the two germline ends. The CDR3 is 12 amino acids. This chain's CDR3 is CAWRDGTGTLHF. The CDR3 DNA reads TGTGCCTGGAGAGACGGGACCGGGACTCTCCACTTT.

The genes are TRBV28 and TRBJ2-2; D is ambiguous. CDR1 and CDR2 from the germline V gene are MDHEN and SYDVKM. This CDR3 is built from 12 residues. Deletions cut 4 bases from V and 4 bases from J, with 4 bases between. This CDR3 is CASSSRTGELFF. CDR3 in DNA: TGTGCCAGCAGTTCACGCACCGGGGAGCTGTTTTTT.

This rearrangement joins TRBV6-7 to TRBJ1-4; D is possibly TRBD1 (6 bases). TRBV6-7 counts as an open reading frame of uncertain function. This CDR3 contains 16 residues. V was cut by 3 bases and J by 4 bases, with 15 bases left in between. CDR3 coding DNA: TGTGCCAGCAGTTATCGGGGGGCGCAGGGTAATGAAAAACTGTTTTTT. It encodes CASSYRGAQGNEKLFF.

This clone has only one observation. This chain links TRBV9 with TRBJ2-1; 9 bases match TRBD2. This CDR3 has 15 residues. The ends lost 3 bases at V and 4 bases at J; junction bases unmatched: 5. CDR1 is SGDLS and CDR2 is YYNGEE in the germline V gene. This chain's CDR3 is CASSERSGSYNEQFF. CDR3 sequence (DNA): TGTGCCAGCAGCGAGCGTAGCGGGAGTTACAATGAGCAGTTCTTC.

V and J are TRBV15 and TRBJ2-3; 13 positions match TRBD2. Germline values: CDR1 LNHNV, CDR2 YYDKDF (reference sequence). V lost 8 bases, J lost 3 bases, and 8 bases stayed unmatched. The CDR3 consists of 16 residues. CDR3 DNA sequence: TGTGCCACCCTCTCTGGACTAGCGGGAGTAACAGATACGCAGTATTTT. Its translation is CATLSGLAGVTDTQYF. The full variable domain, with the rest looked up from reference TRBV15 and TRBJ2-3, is DAMVIQNPRYQVTQFGKPVTLSCSQTLNHNVMYWYQQKSSQAPKLLFHYYDKDFNNEADTPDNFQSRRPNTSFCFLDIRSPGLGDTAMYLCATLSGLAGVTDTQYFGPGTRLTVL.

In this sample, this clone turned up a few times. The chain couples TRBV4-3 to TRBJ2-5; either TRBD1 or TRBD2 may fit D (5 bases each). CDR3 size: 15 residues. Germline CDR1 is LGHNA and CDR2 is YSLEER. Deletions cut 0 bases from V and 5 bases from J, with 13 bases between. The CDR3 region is CASSQERGRGETQYF. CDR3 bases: TGCGCCAGCAGCCAAGAACGGGGACGTGGGGAGACCCAGTACTTC.

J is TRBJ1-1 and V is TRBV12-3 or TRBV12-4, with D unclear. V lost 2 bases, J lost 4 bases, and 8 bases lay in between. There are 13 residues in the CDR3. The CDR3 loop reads CASSLRTPTEAFF. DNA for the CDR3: TGTGCCAGCAGTTTACGGACGCCCACTGAAGCTTTCTTT.

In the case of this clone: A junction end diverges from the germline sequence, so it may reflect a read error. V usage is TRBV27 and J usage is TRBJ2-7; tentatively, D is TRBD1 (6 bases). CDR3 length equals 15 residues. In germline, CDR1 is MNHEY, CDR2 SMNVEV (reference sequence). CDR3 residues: CASSLIGGQEVPRDF. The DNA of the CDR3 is TGTGCCAGCAGTTTAATTGGGGGACAAGAGGTCCCTAGGGACTTC.

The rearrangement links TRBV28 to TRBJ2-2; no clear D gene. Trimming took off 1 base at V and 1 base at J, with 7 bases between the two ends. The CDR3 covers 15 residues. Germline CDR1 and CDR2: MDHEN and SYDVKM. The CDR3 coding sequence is TGTGCCAGCAGTTTATTATTTCAGAACACCGGGGAGCTGTTTTTT. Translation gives CASSLLFQNTGELFF.